This T cell receptor (beta chain) stems from a study of T cells after posttransplantation cyclophosphamide. Repertoires were generated with immunoSEQ multiplex PCR, while TCRdb's copy carries only in-frame clones and drops some. The sample consists of about 52,000 clones, 94% of them appearing once. Note on this clone: Its antigen is undetermined.

The CDR3 is 16 amino acids. Trimming removed 0 bases at V and 1 base at J, with 12 bases between. CDR1 is MGHRA, CDR2 YSYEKL, per germline. Overall study results and limits: After PTCy, TRB diversity resembled that of CNI/methotrexate controls.

The chain couples TRBV4-1 to TRBJ1-2; D gene ambiguous. This clonotype originated in a young woman in good health and a related stem cell transplant donor. What was sequenced was PBMCs. The chain's CDR3 is CASSQDEGSFNYGYTF. The DNA for the CDR3 is TGCGCCAGCAGCCAAGATGAGGGCAGCTTTAACTATGGCTACACCTTC.